This record covers a single TCR beta chain. No cognate antigen has been identified for it. Base qualities are missing; no much larger clone stands one base away. The sequencing machine was an Illumina NovaSeq 6000. TCRalpha and TCRbeta cDNA libraries were built by 5'RACE with constant-segment primers, adding sample barcodes and unique molecular identifiers. RNA was extracted from every sample with Trizol reagent. Amplification of the libraries took two PCR steps, and the second step added a second sample barcode plus Illumina TruSeq adapters. The libraries were sequenced on an Illumina NovaSeq using 2 x 150 bp paired-end reads. Per the source publication's procedure: The reads were demultiplexed and collapsed into UMI-guided consensus sequences using migec v1.2.7. Using mixcr v2.1.11, the UMI consensuses were aligned to TRA and TRB V and J templates and assembled into clonotypes. A clonotype was counted as expanded or contracted only when both edgeR and NoisET called the clonotype significant, with the noise models trained on biological replicates. For edgeR calls, the thresholds were a false discovery rate-adjusted p below 0.01 and a log2 fold-change of 1. PCA with hierarchical clustering of max-normalized trajectories of the 1000 most abundant clonotypes was used as exploratory dynamics analysis. Each responding clone was given a CD4 or CD8 phenotype based on the CD4+ and CD8+ repertoires, which had been sequenced separately. The public sequencing data were trimmed at Q25 with fastp and processed into clonotypes with MiXCR by TCRdb, which kept only in-frame beta chains. Identical CDR3 proteins give one entry, which carries the most common genes and DNA. The V and J calls here are based on TCRdb, not the publication. The sample table contains fewer than 250,000 distinct CDR3 sequences; only one count was recorded for 8% to 11% of them. The top ten hold around 3.3% of the sample.

This record belongs to a study of T-cell memory formation after mild COVID-19 (dated by TCRdb to about 2021). For the study in its entirety: Most TCR sequence clusters were specific to one of the two donors. In two donors, T-cell clones that expanded and contracted after mild COVID-19 were tracked by sequencing TCRalpha and TCRbeta repertoires over time. The cohort comprised two young, previously healthy adult volunteers, one female and one male. The investigation overall reported the following: Balanced CD4/CD8 phenotypes were observed for clones contracting from day 15 to 85, whereas a bias towards CD4+ was observed for a second wave of clones expanding from day 15 to 37. Contracting CD4+ clones were found mainly in CM and EM memory subsets, while CD8+ clones were enriched in EMRA. Only a couple of mild cases were covered by the study, and larger cohorts that include severe cases with pre-infection samples were considered necessary. Some responding clones were detected in pre-infection memory, which suggested that pre-existing cross-reactive memory T cells had joined the SARS-CoV-2 response. Whether the second-wave clones peaking on day 37 were SARS-CoV-2 specific was not confirmed.

V lost 2 bases and J lost 8 bases; the stretch between them is 16 bases long. From the germline V gene, CDR1 is SGHRS and CDR2 is YFSETQ. The CDR3 numbers 14 residues from cysteine through phenylalanine. The only DNA kept is the CDR3, 42 bases in frame from the first base. PBMCs were isolated by Ficoll-Paque density gradient centrifugation. The sequenced sample was PBMCs or a T cell subset sorted from them (not recorded which). This TCR came from a young man who had mild COVID-19 (a few samples of this study predate the infection). The sample titles of this study are shuffled in the database, so cell type and time point are left out; the donor was told from shared clones. The chain employs TRBV5-1 and TRBJ1-2; TRBD1 is a possible D gene, resting on 6 matching bases. DNA sequence: TGCGCCAGCAGCTTAGGGGGGAGAGGTGGCGGCTACACCTTC. The translation is CASSLGGRGGGYTF.